This T cell receptor (beta chain) originates from a study of T cells in Graves' hyperthyroidism and ophthalmopathy. Study-wide results and caveats: The blood repertoire included most of the expanded thyroid clonotypes above 0.001.

As to this clonotype: Its cognate antigen is unknown.

V lost 0 bases, J lost 5 bases, and 5 bases lay in between. The CDR3 has 13 residues. Germline CDR1 reads SGHTA; CDR2 reads FQGNSA. There were TCR beta CDR3 regions amplified from RNA transcripts. The HTBI primer set served for first-round RT-PCR of the TCR CDR3. TCRdb recomputed calls from the multiplex PCR reads with MiXCR, one row per CDR3 protein. This sample has about 600,000 distinct CDR3 sequences, with roughly a sixth found just once. The chain carries TRBV7-2 and TRBJ2-1, with D unclear. The sequence came from a woman in her forties with Graves' ophthalmopathy. Material for sequencing was blood. In DNA form, the CDR3 reads TGTGCCAGCAGCTTAGCCTGGGACAATGAGCAGTTCTTC. Translation gives CASSLAWDNEQFF. Based on the CDR3 plus reference TRBV7-2 and TRBJ2-1, the full variable domain is GAGVSQSPSNKVTEKGKDVELRCDPISGHTALYWYRQSLGQGLEFLIYFQGNSAPDKSGLPSDRFSAERTGGSVSTLTIQRTQQEDSAVYLCASSLAWDNEQFFGPGTRLTVL.